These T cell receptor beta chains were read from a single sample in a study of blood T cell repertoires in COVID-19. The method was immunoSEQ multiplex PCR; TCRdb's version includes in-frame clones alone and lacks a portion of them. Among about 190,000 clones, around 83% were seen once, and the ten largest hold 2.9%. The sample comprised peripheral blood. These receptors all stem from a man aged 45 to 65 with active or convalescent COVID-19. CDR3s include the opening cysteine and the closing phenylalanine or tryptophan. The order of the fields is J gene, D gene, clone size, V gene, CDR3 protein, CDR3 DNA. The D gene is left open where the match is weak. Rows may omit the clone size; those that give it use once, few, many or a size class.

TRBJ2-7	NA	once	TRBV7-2	CASSLGGVQYEQYF	TGTGCCAGCAGCTTAGGCGGAGTTCAATACGAGCAGTACTTC
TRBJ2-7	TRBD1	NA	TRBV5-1	CASRTSDRDEQYF	TGCGCCAGCAGGACATCGGACAGGGACGAGCAGTACTTC
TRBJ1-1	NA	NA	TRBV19	CASSIARDTEAFF	TGTGCCAGTAGTATAGCCCGGGACACTGAAGCTTTCTTT
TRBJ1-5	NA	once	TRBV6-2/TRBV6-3	CASSYPPANQPQHF	TGTGCCAGCAGTTACCCGCCAGCGAATCAGCCCCAGCATTTT
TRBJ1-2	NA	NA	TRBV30	CAWSTQGGYTF	TGTGCCTGGAGTACACAGGGCGGCTACACCTTC
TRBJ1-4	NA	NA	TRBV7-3	CASSLTPPGEGNEKLFF	TGTGCCAGCAGCTTAACCCCCCCAGGGGAGGGTAATGAAAAACTGTTTTTT
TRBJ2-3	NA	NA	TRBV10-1	CASSDQLGRTDTQYF	TGCGCCAGCAGTGATCAGTTGGGCCGCACAGATACGCAGTATTTT
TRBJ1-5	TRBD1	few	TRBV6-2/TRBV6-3	CASSSVRTGGGNQPQHF	TGTGCCAGCAGCTCCGTCCGGACAGGGGGCGGCAATCAGCCCCAGCATTTT
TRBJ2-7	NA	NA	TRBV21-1	CASSEAPGQGNEQYF	TGTGCCAGCAGCGAGGCCCCGGGACAGGGGAACGAGCAGTACTTC
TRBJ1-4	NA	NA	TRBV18	CASSPGRFEKLFF	TGTGCCAGCTCACCAGGCAGGTTTGAAAAACTGTTTTTT
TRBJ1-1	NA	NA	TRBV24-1	CATSDLVRATEAFF	TGTGCCACCAGTGATCTCGTGCGGGCCACTGAAGCTTTCTTT
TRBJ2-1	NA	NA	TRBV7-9	CASSYLFLKGVLGNEQFF	TGTGCCAGCAGCTACCTCTTCCTTAAGGGGGTTTTGGGGAATGAGCAGTTCTTC
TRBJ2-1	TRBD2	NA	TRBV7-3	CASSSTSGSYNEQFF	TGTGCCAGCAGCTCCACTAGCGGGAGCTACAATGAGCAGTTCTTC
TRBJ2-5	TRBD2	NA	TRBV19	CASSPRLAAVETQYF	TGTGCCAGTAGTCCACGACTAGCCGCGGTAGAGACCCAGTACTTC
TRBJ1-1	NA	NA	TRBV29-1	CSVAQGPNTEAFF	TGCAGCGTTGCGCAGGGGCCAAACACTGAAGCTTTCTTT
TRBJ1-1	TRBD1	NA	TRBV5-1	CASSLWSRTGDRTEAFF	TGCGCCAGCAGCTTGTGGTCAAGGACAGGGGATAGGACTGAAGCTTTCTTT
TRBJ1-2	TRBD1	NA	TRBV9	CASSVATGTYGYTF	TGTGCCAGCAGCGTAGCGACAGGGACCTATGGCTACACCTTC
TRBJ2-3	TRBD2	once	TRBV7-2	CASSWDSSGGADTQYF	TGTGCCAGCAGTTGGGATTCTAGCGGGGGGGCAGATACGCAGTATTTT
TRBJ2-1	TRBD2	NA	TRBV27	CASSLASGRVEQFF	TGTGCCAGCAGTTTGGCTAGCGGGAGGGTGGAGCAGTTCTTC
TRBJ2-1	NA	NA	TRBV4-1	CASSQDWRVNEQFF	TGCGCCAGCAGCCAAGATTGGAGGGTGAATGAGCAGTTCTTC
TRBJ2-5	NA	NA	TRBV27	CASRSQGETQYF	TGTGCCAGCAGATCGCAGGGAGAGACCCAGTACTTC
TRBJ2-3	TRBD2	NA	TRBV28	CASHMVSGGSTDTQYF	TGTGCCAGCCATATGGTTAGCGGGGGGAGCACAGATACGCAGTATTTT
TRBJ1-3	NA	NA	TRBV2	CASSEGTRAVTIYF	TGTGCCAGCAGTGAAGGGACCAGGGCGGTGACCATATATTTT
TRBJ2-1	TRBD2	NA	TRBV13	CASSWGLAGVSSYNEQFF	TGTGCCAGCAGCTGGGGACTAGCGGGAGTCAGCTCCTACAATGAGCAGTTCTTC
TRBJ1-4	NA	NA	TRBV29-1	CSALTDTTNEKLFF	TGCAGCGCCTTGACAGACACAACTAATGAAAAACTGTTTTTT
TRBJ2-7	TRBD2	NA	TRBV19	CASKLAGGHYEQYF	TGTGCCAGTAAGCTTGCGGGGGGCCACTACGAGCAGTACTTC
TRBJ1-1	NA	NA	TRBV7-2	CASSLYRASMNTEAFF	TGTGCCAGCAGCCTATACAGGGCCTCAATGAACACTGAAGCTTTCTTT
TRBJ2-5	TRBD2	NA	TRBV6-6	CASSYTGTSGQETQYF	TGTGCCAGCAGTTATACCGGGACTAGCGGCCAAGAGACCCAGTACTTC
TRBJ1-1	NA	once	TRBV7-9	CASSLNRGSGAEAFF	TGTGCCAGCAGCTTAAATCGAGGGAGCGGGGCTGAAGCTTTCTTT
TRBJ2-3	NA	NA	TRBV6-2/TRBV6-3	CASSYSGRGTDTQYF	TGTGCCAGCAGTTACTCGGGCAGGGGTACAGATACGCAGTATTTT
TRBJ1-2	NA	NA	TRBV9	CASSVGQSLYGYTF	TGTGCCAGCAGCGTTGGACAGTCTCTCTATGGCTACACCTTC
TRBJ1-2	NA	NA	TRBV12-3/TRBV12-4	CASSHLRGYTF	TGTGCCAGCAGTCATCTCAGGGGCTACACCTTC
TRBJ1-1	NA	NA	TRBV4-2	CASSQEKGGGGVNTEAFF	TGTGCCAGCAGCCAAGAGAAGGGTGGGGGGGGAGTGAACACTGAAGCTTTCTTT
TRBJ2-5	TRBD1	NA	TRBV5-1	CASSPGQGGLGTQYF	TGCGCCAGCAGCCCCGGACAGGGCGGCCTAGGGACCCAGTACTTC
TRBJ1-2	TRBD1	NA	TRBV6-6	CASRETGAGGYTF	TGTGCCAGCAGGGAAACAGGGGCGGGTGGCTACACCTTC
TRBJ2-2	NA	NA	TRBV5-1	CASSPRSLATGELFF	TGCGCCAGCAGCCCCCGATCCCTAGCAACCGGGGAGCTGTTTTTT
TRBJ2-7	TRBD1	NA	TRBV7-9	CASSSSTGGYEQYF	TGTGCCAGCAGCTCTTCGACAGGGGGCTACGAGCAGTACTTC
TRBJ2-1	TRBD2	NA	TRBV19	CASSTRLAGGYNEQFF	TGTGCCAGTAGTACCCGACTAGCGGGAGGGTACAATGAGCAGTTCTTC
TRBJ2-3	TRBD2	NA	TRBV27	CASSILAGGFTDTQYF	TGTGCCAGCAGTATCTTAGCGGGAGGGTTCACAGATACGCAGTATTTT
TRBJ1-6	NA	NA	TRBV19	CASSIRPSGQSNSPLHF	TGTGCCAGTAGTATAAGGCCCTCAGGACAGAGTAATTCACCCCTCCACTTT
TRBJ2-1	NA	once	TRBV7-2	CASSLAGGPTIYNEQFF	TGTGCCAGCAGCTTAGCGGGGGGTCCTACCATATACAATGAGCAGTTCTTC
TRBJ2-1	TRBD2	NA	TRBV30	CASGLAERGFF	TGTGCCTCGGGACTAGCGGAGAGGGGGTTCTTC
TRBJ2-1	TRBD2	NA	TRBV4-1	CASSQGLLAGGYNEQFF	TGCGCCAGCAGCCAAGGGCTCCTAGCGGGGGGCTACAATGAGCAGTTCTTC
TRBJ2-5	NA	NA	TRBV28	CASSLNVGETQYF	TGTGCCAGCAGTTTAAACGTCGGGGAGACCCAGTACTTC
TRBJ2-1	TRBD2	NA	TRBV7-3	CASSNRGGSGSLSSYNEQFF	TGTGCCAGCAGCAACCGAGGAGGTAGCGGGAGCCTTAGCTCCTACAATGAGCAGTTCTTC
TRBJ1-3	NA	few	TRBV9	CASSVTVFGNTIYF	TGTGCCAGCAGCGTAACAGTATTCGGAAACACCATATATTTT
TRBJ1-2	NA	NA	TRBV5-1	CASREWAQNYGYTF	TGCGCCAGCAGAGAATGGGCGCAGAACTATGGCTACACCTTC
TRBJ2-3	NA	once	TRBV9	CASLGQSSTDTQYF	TGTGCCAGCTTAGGACAGTCCAGCACAGATACGCAGTATTTT
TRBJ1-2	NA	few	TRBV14	CASSQALKGRGYTF	TGTGCCAGCAGCCAAGCCCTCAAGGGGCGCGGCTACACCTTC
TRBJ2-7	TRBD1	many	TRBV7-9	CASSLSGTVSYEQYF	TGTGCCAGCAGCCTATCCGGGACAGTTTCATACGAGCAGTACTTC
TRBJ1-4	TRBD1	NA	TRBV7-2	CASSRDRASNEKLFF	TGTGCCAGCAGTCGAGACAGGGCCTCTAATGAAAAACTGTTTTTT
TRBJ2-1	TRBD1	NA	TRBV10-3	CAISESIGQGRNEQFF	TGTGCCATCAGCGAAAGTATTGGACAGGGGCGGAATGAGCAGTTCTTC
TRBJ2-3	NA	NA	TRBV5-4	CASSLAAASTDTQYF	TGTGCCAGCAGCTTGGCTGCGGCGAGCACAGATACGCAGTATTTT